A single sample gave rise to the 23 T cell receptor beta chains below, sequenced in a study of blood T cell repertoires in COVID-19. Data came from immunoSEQ multiplex PCR; TCRdb stores just in-frame clones and leaves some out. The data hold some 74,000 clones, with more than 75% observed a single time. The sample comprised peripheral blood. These receptors all stem from a human donor in a cohort sampled during active COVID-19.

The CDR3, as DNA: TGTGCCAGCAGTTACCACGGGGAGAACATTCAGTACTTC. Its translation is CASSYHGENIQYF. The V gene is TRBV6-5, the J gene TRBJ2-4, with D perhaps matching TRBD2 (5 bases). CDR1 and CDR2 (germline): MNHEY, SVGAGI. There are 13 residues in the CDR3. V lost 2 bases to trimming and J lost 7 bases, with 9 bases between them.

The chain uses TRBV19 and TRBJ2-2; TRBD1 agrees at 7 bases. Germline V gives CDR1 LNHDA, CDR2 SQIVND (reference sequence). This CDR3 comprises 16 residues. Trimming at V came to 0 bases and at J to 4 bases, leaving 5 bases not matched to a gene. The CDR3 DNA follows: TGTGCCAGTAGTATAGAGAGAGGGGGCGGCACCGGGGAGCTGTTTTTT. Its translation is CASSIERGGGTGELFF.

V gene TRBV6-1 combines with J gene TRBJ1-1; D uncertain. CDR3 length: 16 residues. The germline CDR1 and CDR2 sequences are MNHNS and SASEGT. Trimming pared 4 bases from V and 2 bases from J, leaving 17 bases between. Here the CDR3 reads CASSVTTHLPNTEAFF. The CDR3 DNA reads TGTGCCAGCAGTGTGACAACGCATCTACCCAACACTGAAGCTTTCTTT.

By sample share, this clone is medium-sized. The J gene is TRBJ1-1, the V gene TRBV6-6; TRBD1 might be the D (5 bases). Between the trimmed V and J ends, which lost 7 bases and 2 bases, there was a span of 14 bases. The germline gives CDR1 MNHNY, CDR2 SVGAGI (reference sequence). The CDR3 has 14 residues. The CDR3 coding sequence is TGTGCCAGCAAAGTGGGGGGTCCCAACACTGAAGCTTTCTTT. Translated: CASKVGGPNTEAFF.

The V and J genes are TRBV7-9 and TRBJ2-1, with 12 nucleotides matching TRBD2. Germline V gene sequence: CDR1 SEHNR, CDR2 FQNEAQ (reference sequence). The CDR3 spans 14 residues. V was clipped by 5 bases and J by 15 bases; unmatched bases: 11. DNA of the CDR3: TGTGCCAGCAGCCCAATCGCGACTAGCGGGAGACGGTTCTTC. Its translation is CASSPIATSGRRFF.

The genes are TRBV19 and TRBJ1-2; D unresolved. Germline V gene data show CDR1 as LNHDA and CDR2 as SQIVND (reference sequence). This CDR3 has 14 amino acids. V was shortened by 5 bases and J by 2 bases, with 12 bases between the two germline ends. The CDR3 nucleotides read TGTGCCAGTAGTCAAAAACAGAAGAACTATGGCTACACCTTC. Protein product: CASSQKQKNYGYTF.

This clone appeared once. The CDR3 loop is CATSRPLQGAGANVLTF. The DNA of the CDR3 is TGTGCCACCAGCAGACCCTTGCAGGGCGCTGGGGCCAACGTCCTGACTTTC. V usage is TRBV15 and J usage is TRBJ2-6, with D maybe TRBD1 (5 bases). CDR1 and CDR2 from the germline V gene are LNHNV and YYDKDF (reference sequence). With 2 bases removed from V and 2 bases from J, the gap between germline ends came to 13 bases. This CDR3 contains 17 residues.

This chain uses TRBV24-1 with TRBJ2-1; no clear D gene. V dropped 3 bases and J dropped 7 bases, with 3 bases sitting between them. The germline CDR1 and CDR2 sequences are KGHDR and SFDVKD. The CDR3 spans 11 residues. The CDR3 here is CATSDLNEQFF. CDR3 DNA: TGTGCCACCAGTGATCTTAATGAGCAGTTCTTC.

J is TRBJ1-1 and V is TRBV27; D unresolved. The germline CDR1 and CDR2 sequences are MNHEY and SMNVEV (reference sequence). Between the trimmed V and J ends, which lost 7 bases and 4 bases, there was a span of 19 bases. The CDR3 length is 15 residues. CDR3 DNA sequence: TGTGCCAGCAACCCGGCCGGAGGTGGCACCACTGAAGCTTTCTTT. Translated, it gives CASNPAGGGTTEAFF.

The CDR3 here is CASNNRDRTYNEQFF. The CDR3 bases are TGTGCCAGCAACAACCGGGACAGAACCTACAATGAGCAGTTCTTC. The chain carries TRBV6-4 and TRBJ2-1; 7 bases are shared with TRBD1. The CDR3 sequence is 15 residues long. Germline CDR1 and CDR2: MRHNA and SNTAGT. Trimming took 7 bases from V and 2 from J; bases not matched to a gene: 8.

This clone was detected a few times. The chain carries TRBV3-1 (or the pseudogene TRBV3-2) and TRBJ1-3; 8 positions agree with TRBD1. Per the germline V gene, CDR1 is LGHDT and CDR2 is YNNKEL (reference sequence). This CDR3 contains 15 residues. J gave up 7 bases and V 5 bases, and 10 bases lay outside the gene matches. This CDR3 is CASSAWWQGANTIYF. CDR3 coding DNA: TGTGCCAGCAGCGCGTGGTGGCAGGGGGCTAACACCATATATTTT.

CDR3 in DNA: TGTGCCAGCTTGGACAGGGGGTATAACACTGAAGCTTTCTTT. Amino acids: CASLDRGYNTEAFF. The rearrangement uses TRBV18 and TRBJ1-1; the match to TRBD1 covers 10 bases. With V trimmed by 7 bases and J by 2 bases, 4 bases remained unmatched. The CDR3 sequence is 14 residues long. Germline values: CDR1 KGHSH, CDR2 LQKENI. Together with reference TRBV18 and TRBJ1-1, the CDR3 gives the full variable domain: NAGVMQNPRHLVRRRGQEARLRCSPMKGHSHVYWYRQLPEEGLKFMVYLQKENIIDESGMPKERFSAEFPKEGPSILRIQQVVRGDSAAYFCASLDRGYNTEAFFGQGTRLTVV.

This chain links TRBV2 with TRBJ1-2, with 8 bases that match TRBD1. Germline V gene lookup returns CDR1 SNHLY and CDR2 FYNNEI. Trimming at V came to 7 bases and at J to 4 bases, leaving 5 bases not matched to a gene. CDR3 length: 13 amino acids. The CDR3 DNA reads as TGTGCCAGCACCTGGGACAGGCCCTATGGCTACACCTTC. This codes for CASTWDRPYGYTF.

The chain carries TRBV27 and TRBJ1-4; D is ambiguous. The CDR3 extends over 14 amino acids. The germline gives CDR1 MNHEY, CDR2 SMNVEV (reference sequence). V lost 4 bases, J lost 8 bases, and 14 bases lay in between. The CDR3 bases are TGTGCCAGCAGTTGGCAGGTCAGAGCCGAAAAACTGTTTTTT. It translates to CASSWQVRAEKLFF.

This chain uses TRBV6-5 with TRBJ2-2, with D tentatively TRBD1 (6 bases). V was cut by 4 bases and J by 4 bases, with 10 bases left in between. The germline V gene encodes CDR1 MNHEY and CDR2 SVGAGI. The CDR3 is 14 residues long. The CDR3 loop reads CASSSGERTGELFF. The CDR3 coding sequence is TGTGCCAGCAGTTCAGGGGAGCGCACCGGGGAGCTGTTTTTT.

V gene TRBV6-5 combines with J gene TRBJ1-2, with 11 bases lining up with TRBD1. The trim removed 7 bases at V and 5 bases at J, leaving 9 bases unmatched. The germline CDR1 and CDR2 sequences are MNHEY and SVGAGI. There are 15 residues in the CDR3. The CDR3: CASISDRGRRYGYTF. The CDR3 nucleotides read TGTGCCAGCATTTCGGACAGGGGGCGTCGGTATGGCTACACCTTC.

The chain has TRBV28 and TRBJ1-1, with a weak D call TRBD1 (6 bases). Trimming took off 4 bases at V and 6 bases at J, with 15 bases between the two ends. CDR3 length: 14 residues. CDR1 and CDR2 (germline): MDHEN, SYDVKM. CDR3 loop: CASSYRVGHPEAFF. Written as DNA, the CDR3 is TGTGCCAGCAGTTACAGGGTGGGACACCCTGAAGCTTTCTTT.

The chain carries TRBV7-2 and TRBJ2-1, with 13 bases identical to TRBD2. Germline CDR1 and CDR2: SGHTA and FQGNSA. Germline trimming cut 5 bases from V and 5 bases from J; bases unmatched to any gene: 3. This CDR3 is built from 15 residues. In nucleotides, the CDR3 is TGTGCCAGCAGCCTGACTAGCGGGAGGAACAATGAGCAGTTCTTC. Its protein product is CASSLTSGRNNEQFF. Looking up the rest from reference TRBV7-2 and TRBJ2-1 gives the full variable domain: GAGVSQSPSNKVTEKGKDVELRCDPISGHTALYWYRQSLGQGLEFLIYFQGNSAPDKSGLPSDRFSAERTGGSVSTLTIQRTQQEDSAVYLCASSLTSGRNNEQFFGPGTRLTVL.

This rearrangement joins TRBV10-3 to TRBJ2-5; D perhaps matches TRBD2 (5 bases). CDR1 and CDR2 from the germline V gene are ENHRY and SYGVKD. The CDR3 extends over 13 amino acids. V was clipped by 3 bases and J by 5 bases, with 10 bases between them. CDR3 residues: CAISDNSEETQYF. In nucleotides, the CDR3 is TGTGCCATCAGTGATAATAGCGAGGAGACCCAGTACTTC.

J is TRBJ1-1 and V is TRBV29-1, with D maybe TRBD1 (6 bases). Trimming left V 7 bases short and J 1 base short, with 16 bases between. The CDR3 has 14 residues. Germline values: CDR1 SQVTM, CDR2 ANQGSEA. The CDR3 protein is CSAWDNGRNTEAFF. The CDR3 DNA is TGCAGCGCCTGGGACAATGGAAGGAACACTGAAGCTTTCTTT.

The chain is built from TRBV7-2 and TRBJ2-7, with 9 bases that match TRBD2. Germline V gives CDR1 SGHTA, CDR2 FQGNSA. With 0 bases clipped from V and 1 base from J, the junction kept 4 bases outside the gene matches. The CDR3 has 16 amino acids. CDR3 bases: TGTGCCAGCAGCTTAGCGAGGAGCGGGGGGTCCTACGAGCAGTACTTC. Translation: CASSLARSGGSYEQYF.

The rearrangement links TRBV19 to TRBJ1-2; the match to TRBD1 covers 12 bases. The CDR3 totals 16 residues. V was pared by 3 bases and J by 7 bases, with 9 bases of the junction left unmatched. Germline V CDR1 and CDR2: LNHDA, SQIVND (reference sequence). CDR3 protein: CASSISPGQGAGGYTF. CDR3 bases: TGTGCCAGTAGTATTTCTCCGGGACAGGGGGCTGGTGGCTACACCTTC.

This chain uses TRBV7-2 with TRBJ1-3; unclear D gene. CDR1 is SGHTA, CDR2 FQGNSA, per germline. V was clipped by 4 bases and J by 0 bases, with 13 bases between them. This CDR3 is 16 amino acids long. CDR3 coding DNA: TGTGCCAGCAGCTCCCAACAGAAACTCTCTGGAAACACCATATATTTT. It specifies CASSSQQKLSGNTIYF.